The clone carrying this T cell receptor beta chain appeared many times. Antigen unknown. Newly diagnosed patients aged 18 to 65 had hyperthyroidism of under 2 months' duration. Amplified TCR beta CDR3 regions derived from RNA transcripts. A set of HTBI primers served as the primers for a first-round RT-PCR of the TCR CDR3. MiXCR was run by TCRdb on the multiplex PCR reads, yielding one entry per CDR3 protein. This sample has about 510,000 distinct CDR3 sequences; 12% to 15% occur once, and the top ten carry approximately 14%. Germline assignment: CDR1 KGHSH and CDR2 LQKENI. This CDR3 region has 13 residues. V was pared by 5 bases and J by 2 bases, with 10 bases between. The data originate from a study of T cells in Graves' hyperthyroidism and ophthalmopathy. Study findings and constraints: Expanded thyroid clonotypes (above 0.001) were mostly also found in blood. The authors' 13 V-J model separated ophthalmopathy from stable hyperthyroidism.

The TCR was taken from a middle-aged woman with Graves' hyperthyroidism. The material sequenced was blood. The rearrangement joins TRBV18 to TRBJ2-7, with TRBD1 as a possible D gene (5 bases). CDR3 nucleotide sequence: TGTGCCAGCTCAGAGCGACAGACCTACGAGCAGTACTTC. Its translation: CASSERQTYEQYF.